This T cell receptor (beta chain) stems from a study of T cell repertoires in cytomegalovirus infection. This clonotype was counted only a few times. Its antigen is undetermined. MiXCR was run by TCRdb on the reads, yielding one entry per CDR3 protein. The top ten clones hold roughly 14% of a sample with 650,000 to 900,000 distinct CDR3 sequences, roughly 29% of them seen once. The CDR3 consists of 14 residues. Germline CDR1 MNHEY, CDR2 SVGEGT. V was trimmed by 7 bases and J by 6 bases, leaving 17 bases between them. The starting material was cultured CD8+ T cells from PBMCs, obtained from culture after CMV antigen stimulation. The rearrangement joins TRBV6-2 or TRBV6-3 to TRBJ2-3, with D unclear. The receptor's source is a human donor in good health (CMV status not recorded). Some clones in this sample may be carry-over from other donors' samples. The CDR3 region is CASTLWRDADTQYF. As DNA, the CDR3 is TGTGCCAGCACCCTTTGGAGAGATGCGGATACGCAGTATTTT.